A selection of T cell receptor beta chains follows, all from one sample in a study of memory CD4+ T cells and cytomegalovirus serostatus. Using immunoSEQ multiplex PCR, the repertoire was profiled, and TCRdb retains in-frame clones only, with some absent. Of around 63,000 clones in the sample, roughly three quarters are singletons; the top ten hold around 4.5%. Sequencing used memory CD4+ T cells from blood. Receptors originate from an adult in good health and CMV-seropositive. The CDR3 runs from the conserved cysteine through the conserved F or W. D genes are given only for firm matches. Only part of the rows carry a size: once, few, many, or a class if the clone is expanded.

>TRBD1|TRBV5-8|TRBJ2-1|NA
TGTGCCAGCAGCTTGGATGGGACAGGGATCTACAATGAGCAGTTCTTC
CASSLDGTGIYNEQFF
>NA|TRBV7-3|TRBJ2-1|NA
TGTGCCAGCAGCTTAACGTTCGGGGGTTCGGGGTCCTACAATGAGCAGTTCTTC
CASSLTFGGSGSYNEQFF
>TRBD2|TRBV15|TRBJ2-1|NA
TGTGCCACCAGCAGAACCGGGGGCGGGAGGGCCAACGATGAGCAGTTCTTC
CATSRTGGGRANDEQFF
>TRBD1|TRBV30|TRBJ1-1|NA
TGTGCCTGGAGTACGACAGGGGACACTGAAGCTTTCTTT
CAWSTTGDTEAFF
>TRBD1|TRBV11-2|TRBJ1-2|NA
TGTGCCAGCAGCTTAGATCTAGCAGGGGGTGGCTACACCTTC
CASSLDLAGGGYTF
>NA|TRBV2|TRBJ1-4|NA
TGTGCCAGTTATACAGGGCCTGATGAAAAACTGTTTTTT
CASYTGPDEKLFF
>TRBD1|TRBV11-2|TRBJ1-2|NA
TGTGCCAGCAGCAAAGGGACAGGGTTTGGTATCGATGGCTACACCTTC
CASSKGTGFGIDGYTF
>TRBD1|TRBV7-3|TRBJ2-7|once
TGTGCCAGCGGAACTGAGGGGGCGGAGGAGCAGTACTTC
CASGTEGAEEQYF
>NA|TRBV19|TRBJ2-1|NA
TGTGCCAGTAGTACGAACAAACAGATGAAATCCTACAATGAGCAGTTCTTC
CASSTNKQMKSYNEQFF
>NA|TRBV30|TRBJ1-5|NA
TGTGCCTGGAGTTGGTCGGGGGACGGTCAGCCCCAGCATTTT
CAWSWSGDGQPQHF
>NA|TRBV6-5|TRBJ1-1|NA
TGTGCCAGCAAGACTTTGGGAGCAGGAACTGAAGCTTTCTTT
CASKTLGAGTEAFF
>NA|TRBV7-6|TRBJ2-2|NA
TGTGCCAGCAGCTTAGACCGAGGGCCCGGGGAGCTGTTTTTT
CASSLDRGPGELFF
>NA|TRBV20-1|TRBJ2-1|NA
TGCAGTGCTAGTGGGTTCAATGAGCAGTTCTTC
CSASGFNEQFF
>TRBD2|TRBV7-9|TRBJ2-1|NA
TGTGCCAGCAGCTTAGGGACTAGCGGGCCGGACAATGAGCAGTTCTTC
CASSLGTSGPDNEQFF
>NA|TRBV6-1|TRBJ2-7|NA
TGTGCCAGCAGGGACGGAGTGTCCTACGAGCAGTACTTC
CASRDGVSYEQYF
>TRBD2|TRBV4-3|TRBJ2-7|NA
TGCGCCAGCAGCCAAGAGGCTAGCGGCGCCTCCTACGAGCAGTACTTC
CASSQEASGASYEQYF
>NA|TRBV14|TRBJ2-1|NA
TGTGCCAGCAGCCAGGGTAATGAGCAGTTCTTC
CASSQGNEQFF
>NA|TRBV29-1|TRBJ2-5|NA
TGCAGCGTTGAACGGGACGGCCAAGAGACCCAGTACTTC
CSVERDGQETQYF
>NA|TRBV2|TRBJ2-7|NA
TGTGCCAGCTCCAGCGAAGCCTACGAGCAGTACTTC
CASSSEAYEQYF
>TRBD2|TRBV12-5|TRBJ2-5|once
TGTGCTAGTGGTTTTAGCCGGGGGGGCTTGAAGGAGACCCAGTACTTC
CASGFSRGGLKETQYF
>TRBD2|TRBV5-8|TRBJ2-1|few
TGTGCCAGCAGCTCCGGACTAGCGGGAGGGAATGAGCAGTTCTTC
CASSSGLAGGNEQFF
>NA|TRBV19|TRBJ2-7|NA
TGTGCCAGTAGTTATTCCTACGAGCAGTACTTC
CASSYSYEQYF
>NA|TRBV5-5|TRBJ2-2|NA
TGTGCCAGCAAACCGGGCACCAACACCGGGGAGCTGTTTTTT
CASKPGTNTGELFF
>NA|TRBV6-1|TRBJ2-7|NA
TGTGCCAGCAGTGTACAGATTTACGAGCAGTACTTC
CASSVQIYEQYF
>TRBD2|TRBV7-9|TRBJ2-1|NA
TGTGCCAGCAGCTTCGGGACTAGCGGCAATGAGCAGTTCTTC
CASSFGTSGNEQFF
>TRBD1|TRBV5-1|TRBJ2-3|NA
TGCGCCAGCAGCTTGCCCTTCGGACAGGGGGCCGCAGATACGCAGTATTTT
CASSLPFGQGAADTQYF
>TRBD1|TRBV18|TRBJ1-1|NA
TGTGCCAGCTCACCCCCGACAGGGCAAAACACTGAAGCTTTCTTT
CASSPPTGQNTEAFF
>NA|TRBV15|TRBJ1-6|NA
TGTGCCACCAGCAGAGAAAACTCACCCCTCCACTTT
CATSRENSPLHF
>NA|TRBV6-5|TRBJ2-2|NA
TGTGCCAGCAGGAAAAGTGGGGGCACCGGGGAGCTGTTTTTT
CASRKSGGTGELFF
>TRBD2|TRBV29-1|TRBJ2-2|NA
TGCAGCGTTGACAGGCGGACTAGCGGGGAGCTGTTTTTT
CSVDRRTSGELFF
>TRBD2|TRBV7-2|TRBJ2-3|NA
TGTGCCAGCATCCTGGGAGCGGGGTTAACAGATACGCAGTATTTT
CASILGAGLTDTQYF
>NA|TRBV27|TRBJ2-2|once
TGTGCCAGCAGTTCCCCGAGCACCGGGGAGCTGTTTTTT
CASSSPSTGELFF
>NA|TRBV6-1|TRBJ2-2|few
TGTGCCAGCAGTGAACCGGGGGTGCACGGGGAGCTGTTTTTT
CASSEPGVHGELFF
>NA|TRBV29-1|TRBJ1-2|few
TGCAGCGTTGAAGGAACCCCATATGGCTACACCTTC
CSVEGTPYGYTF
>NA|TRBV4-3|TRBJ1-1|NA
TGCGCCAGCAGCCAGGGCTTAACAGCGAACACTGAAGCTTTCTTT
CASSQGLTANTEAFF
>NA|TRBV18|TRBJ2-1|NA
TGTGCCAGCTCATCGACTAGTGCGGAGCAGTTCTTC
CASSSTSAEQFF
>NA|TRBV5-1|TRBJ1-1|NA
TGCGCCAGCAGCCCTGCGGGGTTCACTGAAGCTTTCTTT
CASSPAGFTEAFF
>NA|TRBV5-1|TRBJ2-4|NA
TGCGCCAGCAGGGAGCTAGCCAAAAACATTCAGTACTTC
CASRELAKNIQYF
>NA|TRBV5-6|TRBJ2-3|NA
TGTGCCAGCAGCTTAGGCGCATCGGAAAGATATAGCACAGATACGCAGTATTTT
CASSLGASERYSTDTQYF
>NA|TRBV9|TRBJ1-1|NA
TGTGCCAGCAGCGTAGCCCCGGGGGGGGTCAATGAAGCTTTCTTT
CASSVAPGGVNEAFF
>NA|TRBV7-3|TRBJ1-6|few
TGTGCCAGCAGCTTTAACAATGATTCACCCCTCCACTTT
CASSFNNDSPLHF
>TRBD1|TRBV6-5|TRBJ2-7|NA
TGTGCCAGCAGTTATCCGACAGGGGCCTACGAGCAGTACTTC
CASSYPTGAYEQYF
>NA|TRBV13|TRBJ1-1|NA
TGTGCCAGCAGTCCTATTAGTGGAGGTACTGAAGCTTTCTTT
CASSPISGGTEAFF
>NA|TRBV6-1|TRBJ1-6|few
TGTGCCAGCAGTGTAGACAGGAATTCACCCCTCCACTTT
CASSVDRNSPLHF
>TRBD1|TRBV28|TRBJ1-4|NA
TGTGCCAGCAGTTCCGGGACAGAGCATGAAAAACTGTTTTTT
CASSSGTEHEKLFF
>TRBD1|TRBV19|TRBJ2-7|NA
TGTGCCACGGCTCCCCGGGACAGGGCGGAGCAGTACTTC
CATAPRDRAEQYF
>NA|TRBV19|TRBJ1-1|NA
TGTGCCAGTAGCCGGCTCCAATGGGTCACTGAAGCTTTCTTT
CASSRLQWVTEAFF